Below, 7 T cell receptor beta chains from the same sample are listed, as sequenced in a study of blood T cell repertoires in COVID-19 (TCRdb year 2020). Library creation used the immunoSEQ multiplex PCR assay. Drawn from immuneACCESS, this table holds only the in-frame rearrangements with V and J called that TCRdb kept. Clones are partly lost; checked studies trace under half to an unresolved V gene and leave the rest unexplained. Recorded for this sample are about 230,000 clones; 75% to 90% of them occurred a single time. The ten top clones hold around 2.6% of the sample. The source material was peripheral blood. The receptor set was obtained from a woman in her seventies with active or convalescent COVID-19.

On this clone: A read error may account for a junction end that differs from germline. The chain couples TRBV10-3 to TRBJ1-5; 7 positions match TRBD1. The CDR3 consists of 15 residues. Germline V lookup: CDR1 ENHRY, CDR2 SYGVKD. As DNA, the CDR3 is TGTGCCACCAGTACCACAGGGGACACAGATCAGCCCCAGCATTTT. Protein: CATSTTGDTDQPQHF.

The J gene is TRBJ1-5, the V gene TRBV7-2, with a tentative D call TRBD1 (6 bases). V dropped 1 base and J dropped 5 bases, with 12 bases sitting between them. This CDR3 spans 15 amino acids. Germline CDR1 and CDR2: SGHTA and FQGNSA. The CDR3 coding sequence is TGTGCCAGCAGCTTAGACCCCCAGGGGTATCAGCCCCAGCATTTT. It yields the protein CASSLDPQGYQPQHF. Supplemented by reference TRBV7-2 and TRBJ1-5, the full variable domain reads GAGVSQSPSNKVTEKGKDVELRCDPISGHTALYWYRQSLGQGLEFLIYFQGNSAPDKSGLPSDRFSAERTGGSVSTLTIQRTQQEDSAVYLCASSLDPQGYQPQHFGDGTRLSIL.

The CDR3 loop is CASSLTGDNQPQHF. The CDR3 bases are TGTGCCAGCAGCTTAACAGGGGACAATCAGCCCCAGCATTTT. The chain recombines TRBV11-2 with TRBJ1-5; TRBD1 matches 7 bases. J gave up 3 bases and V 2 bases, and 1 base lay outside the gene matches. Germline assignment: CDR1 SGHAT and CDR2 FQNNGV. The CDR3 is 14 amino acids.

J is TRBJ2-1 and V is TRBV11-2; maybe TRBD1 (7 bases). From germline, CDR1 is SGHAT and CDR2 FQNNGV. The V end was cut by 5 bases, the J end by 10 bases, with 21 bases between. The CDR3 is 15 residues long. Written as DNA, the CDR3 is TGTGCCAGCAGCCAAAGACAGGGACTGATAAGCGAGCAGTTCTTC. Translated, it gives CASSQRQGLISEQFF. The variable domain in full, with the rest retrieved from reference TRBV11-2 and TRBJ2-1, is EAGVAQSPRYKIIEKRQSVAFWCNPISGHATLYWYQQILGQGPKLLIQFQNNGVVDDSQLPKDRFSAERLKGVDSTLKIQPAKLEDSAVYLCASSQRQGLISEQFFGPGTRLTVL.

The CDR3 DNA reads as TGTGCTAGTGGGGGGGGGACCGGGGGGACCCAGTACTTC. This codes for CASGGGTGGTQYF. The genes are TRBV12-5 and TRBJ2-5, with 7 bases identical to TRBD2. CDR3 length: 13 amino acids. CDR1 and CDR2 (germline): LGHNT, FRNRAP. The V segment lost 6 bases and the J segment 7 bases; nucleotides outside the gene matches: 8. Full variable domain (missing parts from reference TRBV12-5 and TRBJ2-5): DARVTQTPRHKVTEMGQEVTMRCQPILGHNTVFWYRQTMMQGLELLAYFRNRAPLDDSGMPKDRFSAEMPDATLATLKIQPSEPRDSAVYFCASGGGTGGTQYFGPGTRLLVL.

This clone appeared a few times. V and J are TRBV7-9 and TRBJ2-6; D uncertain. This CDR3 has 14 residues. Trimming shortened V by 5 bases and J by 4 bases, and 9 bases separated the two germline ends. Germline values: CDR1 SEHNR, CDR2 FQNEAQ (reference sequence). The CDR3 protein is CASSPYRGANVLTF. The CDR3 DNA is TGTGCCAGCAGCCCTTATCGGGGGGCCAACGTCCTGACTTTC. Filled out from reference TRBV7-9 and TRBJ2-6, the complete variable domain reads DTGVSQNPRHKITKRGQNVTFRCDPISEHNRLYWYRQTLGQGPEFLTYFQNEAQLEKSRLLSDRFSAERPKGSFSTLEIQRTEQGDSAMYLCASSPYRGANVLTFGAGSRLTVL.

CDR3 region: CASSGGSSYNEQFF. The CDR3 nucleotides read TGTGCCAGTAGTGGTGGGAGCTCCTACAATGAGCAGTTCTTC. The V and J genes are TRBV19 and TRBJ2-1; possible D gene TRBD2, 5 bases. CDR1 and CDR2 (germline): LNHDA, SQIVND (reference sequence). Trimming left V 5 bases short and J 0 bases short, with 8 bases between. The CDR3 is 14 amino acids.